This TCR beta chain was found in a study of early T cells in non-severe SARS-CoV-2 infection. cDNA molecules, individually, were tagged with unique molecular identifiers. TCRdb redid the calling of the 5' RACE reads with MiXCR, one entry per CDR3 protein. The sample has some 28,000 distinct CDR3 sequences, approximately 4.3% seen once. This clonotype was observed many times. CDR3 length equals 17 residues. V gave up 1 base and J gave up 8 bases; unmatched junction bases: 12. Germline V lookup: CDR1 SGHNT, CDR2 YYREEE (reference sequence). The receptor's source is an adult who was a healthcare worker with PCR-confirmed SARS-CoV-2 infection or an uninfected control (not recorded which). Sequencing was done on a sample of whole blood. The chain uses TRBV5-4 and TRBJ2-1; 10 nucleotides line up with TRBD2. The CDR3 loop reads CASSLSGGVHIGHEQFF. The CDR3 DNA is TGTGCCAGCAGCTTGAGCGGGGGGGTACACATCGGCCATGAGCAGTTCTTC.